This TCR beta chain was retrieved from a study of blood T cells in healthy people across ages. Of note for this clonotype: The antigen remains unidentified. One end of the junction varies from germline; a read error may be responsible.

The individuals who served as donors were healthy Caucasians living in Russia, aged about 6 to 95. A minimum of 6 micrograms of total RNA was extracted per sample. A second PCR, run for roughly 7 to 12 cycles, used a sample-barcoded 5' primer plus a J-beta primer mix. TCRdb recomputed calls from the 5' RACE reads with MiXCR, one row per CDR3 protein. Among about 580,000 distinct CDR3 sequences listed, roughly 43% were seen once. General observations from the study: Compared with aged donors, long-lived donors showed fewer expanded clones, suggesting selection. Percentage of naive T cells showed a strong correlation with TCR beta diversity.

Germline values: CDR1 DFQATT, CDR2 SNEGSKA (reference sequence). The CDR3 spans 13 residues. V usage is TRBV20-1 and J usage is TRBJ2-7; D remains ambiguous. The sequence derives from a man at least 80 years old in good health. Source material: blood. In nucleotides, the CDR3 is TGCTGTGCTAGTGGTTCTAACTCCGACGAGCAGTACTTC. Translation gives CCASGSNSDEQYF.